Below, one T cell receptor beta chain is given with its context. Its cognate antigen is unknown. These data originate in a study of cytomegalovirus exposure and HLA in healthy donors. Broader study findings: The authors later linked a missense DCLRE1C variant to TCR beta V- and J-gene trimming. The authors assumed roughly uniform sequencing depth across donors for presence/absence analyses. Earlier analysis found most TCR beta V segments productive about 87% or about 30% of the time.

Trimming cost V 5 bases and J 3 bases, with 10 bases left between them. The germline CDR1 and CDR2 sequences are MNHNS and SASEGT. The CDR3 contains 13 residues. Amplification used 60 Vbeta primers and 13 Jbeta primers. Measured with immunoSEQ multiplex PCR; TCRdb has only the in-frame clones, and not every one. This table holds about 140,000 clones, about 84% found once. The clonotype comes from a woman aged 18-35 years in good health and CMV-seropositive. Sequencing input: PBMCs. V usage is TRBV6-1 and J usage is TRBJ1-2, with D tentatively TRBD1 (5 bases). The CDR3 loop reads CASSWQGYYGYTF. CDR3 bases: TGTGCCAGCAGTTGGCAGGGCTACTATGGCTACACCTTC.